Listed here are 5 T cell receptor beta chains from one sample, sequenced in a study of blood T cell repertoires in COVID-19. This table comes from immunoSEQ multiplex PCR, and its TCRdb copy is limited to in-frame clones, with some not included. The table lists approximately 300,000 clones, about 83% of them singletons, with roughly 1.3% in the top ten. Sequencing was done on a sample of peripheral blood. The receptors derive from a woman between 45 and 65 years old with acute or convalescent COVID-19.

This CDR3 is CASPLGWDRDYSGRDNEQFF. The CDR3 DNA is TGTGCCAGCCCATTGGGTTGGGACAGGGATTATAGCGGGAGAGATAATGAGCAGTTCTTC. J is TRBJ2-1 and V is TRBV5-8; D is perhaps TRBD1 or TRBD2 (9 bases each). The germline CDR1 and CDR2 sequences are SGHTS and YDEGEE. Deletions cut 7 bases from V and 7 bases from J, with 36 bases between. This CDR3 is 20 amino acids long. The complete variable domain, with remaining parts taken from reference TRBV5-8 and TRBJ2-1, reads EAGVTQSPTHLIKTRGQQATLRCSPISGHTSVYWYQQALGLGLQFLLWYDEGEERNRGNFPPRFSGRQFPNYSSELNVNALELEDSALYLCASPLGWDRDYSGRDNEQFFGPGTRLTVL.

The rearrangement uses TRBV2 and TRBJ2-1; 7 nucleotides line up with TRBD1. The CDR3 has 17 residues. In germline, CDR1 is SNHLY, CDR2 FYNNEI. J lost 7 bases, V lost 8 bases, and 20 bases had no gene match. The CDR3 sequence: CASFNPIQGKRGNEQFF. CDR3 DNA sequence: TGTGCCAGCTTCAACCCCATACAGGGGAAGCGTGGGAATGAGCAGTTCTTC.

This clone occurred a few times. The rearrangement uses TRBV6-5 and TRBJ2-2; no clear D gene. Germline CDR1 reads MNHEY; CDR2 reads SVGAGI. Trimming cost V 4 bases and J 4 bases, with 7 bases left between them. CDR3 size: 13 residues. The CDR3 spells CASSSPGTGELFF. The DNA of the CDR3 is TGTGCCAGCAGTTCCCCGGGCACCGGGGAGCTGTTTTTT.

The chain links TRBV9 to TRBJ1-2, with 12 nucleotides matching TRBD1. Germline V CDR1 and CDR2: SGDLS, YYNGEE. J was trimmed by 3 bases and V by 4 bases; bases with no gene match: 7. The CDR3 loop spans 16 amino acids. Written as DNA, the CDR3 is TGTGCCAGCAGCACAGGGACAGGGGGCCCTGACTATGGCTACACCTTC. As protein: CASSTGTGGPDYGYTF. Filled out from reference TRBV9 and TRBJ1-2, the complete variable domain reads DSGVTQTPKHLITATGQRVTLRCSPRSGDLSVYWYQQSLDQGLQFLIQYYNGEERAKGNILERFSAQQFPDLHSELNLSSLELGDSALYFCASSTGTGGPDYGYTFGSGTRLTVV.

The rearrangement links TRBV5-6 to TRBJ1-5, with 7 bases fitting TRBD1. The CDR3 spans 16 residues. Germline CDR1 SGHDT, CDR2 YYEEEE. Losses at the gene ends were 1 base for V and 2 bases for J; bases not matched to a gene: 6. CDR3 nucleotides: TGTGCCAGCAGCTTGTTCCGGGACAGCCGCAATCAGCCCCAGCATTTT. Translation: CASSLFRDSRNQPQHF.